This paragraph reports one T cell receptor (beta chain). What it binds is not known. TCRdb re-called the reads through MiXCR, storing one row per CDR3 protein. Among 450,000 to 550,000 distinct CDR3 sequences listed, about 42% were seen once. This specimen belongs to a study of T cell repertoires in cytomegalovirus infection. The V end lost 5 bases, the J end lost 8 bases, and 13 bases lay between the germline ends. Germline CDR1 reads SGHNT; CDR2 reads YENEEA. The CDR3 spans 13 residues. The chain combines TRBV11-3 with TRBJ2-1; D is unclear. The input for sequencing was cultured PBMCs, taken from culture after CMV antigen stimulation. This sequence originates from a human donor in good health (CMV status not recorded). Some clones in this sample may be carry-over from other donors' samples. The CDR3 nucleotides are TGTGCCAGCAGCCAGCGACTTAAGGATGAGCAGTTCTTC. Translated: CASSQRLKDEQFF.